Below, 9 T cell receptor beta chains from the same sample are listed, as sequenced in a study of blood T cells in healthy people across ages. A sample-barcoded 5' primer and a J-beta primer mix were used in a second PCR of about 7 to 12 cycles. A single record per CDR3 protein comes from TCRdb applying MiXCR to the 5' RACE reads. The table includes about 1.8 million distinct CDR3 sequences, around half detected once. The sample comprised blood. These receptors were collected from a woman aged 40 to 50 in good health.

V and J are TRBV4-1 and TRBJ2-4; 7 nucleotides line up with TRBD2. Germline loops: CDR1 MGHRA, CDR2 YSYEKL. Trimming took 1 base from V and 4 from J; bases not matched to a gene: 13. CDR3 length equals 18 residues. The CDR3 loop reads CASSQGDQWAGDKNIQYF. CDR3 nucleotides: TGCGCCAGCAGCCAAGGGGACCAGTGGGCGGGGGATAAAAACATTCAGTACTTC.

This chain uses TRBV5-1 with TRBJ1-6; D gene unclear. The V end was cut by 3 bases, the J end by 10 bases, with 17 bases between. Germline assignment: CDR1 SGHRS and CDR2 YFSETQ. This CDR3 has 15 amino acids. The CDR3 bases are TGCGCCAGCAGCTCCGGACTGATTAGGGAATCACCCCTCCACTTT. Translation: CASSSGLIRESPLHF. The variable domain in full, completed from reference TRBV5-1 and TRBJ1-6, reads KAGVTQTPRYLIKTRGQQVTLSCSPISGHRSVSWYQQTPGQGLQFLFEYFSETQRNKGNFPGRFSGRQFSNSRSEMNVSTLELGDSALYLCASSSGLIRESPLHFGNGTRLTVT.

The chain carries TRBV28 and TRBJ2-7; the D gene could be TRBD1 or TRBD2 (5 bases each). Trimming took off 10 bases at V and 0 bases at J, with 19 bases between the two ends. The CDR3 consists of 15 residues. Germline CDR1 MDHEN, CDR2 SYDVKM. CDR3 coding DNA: TGTGCCACCAGGCGTGAGGGGCCTATCTCCTACGAGCAGTACTTC. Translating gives CATRREGPISYEQYF.

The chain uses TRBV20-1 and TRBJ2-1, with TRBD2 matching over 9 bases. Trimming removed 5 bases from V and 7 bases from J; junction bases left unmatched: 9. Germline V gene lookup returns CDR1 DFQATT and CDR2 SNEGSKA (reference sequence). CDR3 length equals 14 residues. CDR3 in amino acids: CSARLAARGNEQFF. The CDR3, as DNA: TGCAGTGCTCGACTAGCGGCCCGGGGGAATGAGCAGTTCTTC.

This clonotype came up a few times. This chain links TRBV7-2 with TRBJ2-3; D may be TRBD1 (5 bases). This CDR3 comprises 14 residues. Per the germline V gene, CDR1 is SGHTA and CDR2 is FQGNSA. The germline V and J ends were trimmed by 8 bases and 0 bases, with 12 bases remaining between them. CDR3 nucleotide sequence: TGTGCCAGCCTCAGGGCTGCTAGCACAGATACGCAGTATTTT. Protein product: CASLRAASTDTQYF.

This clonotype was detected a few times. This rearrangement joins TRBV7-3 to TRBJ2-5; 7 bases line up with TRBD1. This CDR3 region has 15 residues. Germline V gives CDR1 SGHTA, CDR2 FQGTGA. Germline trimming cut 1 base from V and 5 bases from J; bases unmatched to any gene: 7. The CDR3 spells CASSLNRGSLETQYF. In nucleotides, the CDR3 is TGTGCCAGCAGCTTAAACAGGGGATCCCTTGAGACCCAGTACTTC.

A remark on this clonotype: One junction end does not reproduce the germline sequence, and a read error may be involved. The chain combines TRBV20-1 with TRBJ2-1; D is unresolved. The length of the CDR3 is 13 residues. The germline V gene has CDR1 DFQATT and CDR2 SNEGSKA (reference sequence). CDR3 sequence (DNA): TGTAGTGCTTATGACCCAACCTACAATGAGCAGTTCTTC. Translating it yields CSAYDPTYNEQFF.

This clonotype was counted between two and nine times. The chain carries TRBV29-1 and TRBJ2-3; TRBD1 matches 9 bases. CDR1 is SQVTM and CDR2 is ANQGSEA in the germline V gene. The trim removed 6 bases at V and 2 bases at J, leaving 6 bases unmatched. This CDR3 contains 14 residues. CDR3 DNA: TGCAGCGTCCCCCGGACAGGGGTCACAGATACGCAGTATTTT. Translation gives CSVPRTGVTDTQYF.

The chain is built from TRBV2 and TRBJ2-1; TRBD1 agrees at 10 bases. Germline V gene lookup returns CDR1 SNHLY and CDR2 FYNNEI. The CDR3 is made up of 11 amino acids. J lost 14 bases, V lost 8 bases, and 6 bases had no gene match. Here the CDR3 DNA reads TGTGCCAGCTCGTTAGGGACAGGGGAGTTCTTC. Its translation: CASSLGTGEFF.